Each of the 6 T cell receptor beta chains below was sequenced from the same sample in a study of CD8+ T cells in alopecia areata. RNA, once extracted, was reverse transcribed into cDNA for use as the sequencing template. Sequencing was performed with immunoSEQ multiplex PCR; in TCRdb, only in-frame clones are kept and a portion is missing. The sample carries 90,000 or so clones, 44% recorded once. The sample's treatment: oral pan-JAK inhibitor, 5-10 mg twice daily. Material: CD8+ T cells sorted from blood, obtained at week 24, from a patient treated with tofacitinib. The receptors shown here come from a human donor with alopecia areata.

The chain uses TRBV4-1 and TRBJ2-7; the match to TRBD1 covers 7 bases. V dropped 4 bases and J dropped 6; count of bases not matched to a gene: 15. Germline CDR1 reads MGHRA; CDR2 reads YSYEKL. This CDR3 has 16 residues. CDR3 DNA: TGCGCCAGCAGCCGCAGATCTGAGACAGGGTCTGGCGAGCAGTACTTC. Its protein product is CASSRRSETGSGEQYF.

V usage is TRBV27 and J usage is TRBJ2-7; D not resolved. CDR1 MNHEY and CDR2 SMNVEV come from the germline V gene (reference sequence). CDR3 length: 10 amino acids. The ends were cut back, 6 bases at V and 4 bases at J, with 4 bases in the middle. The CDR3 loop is CASRLYEQYF. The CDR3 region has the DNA TGTGCCAGCAGATTGTACGAGCAGTACTTC.

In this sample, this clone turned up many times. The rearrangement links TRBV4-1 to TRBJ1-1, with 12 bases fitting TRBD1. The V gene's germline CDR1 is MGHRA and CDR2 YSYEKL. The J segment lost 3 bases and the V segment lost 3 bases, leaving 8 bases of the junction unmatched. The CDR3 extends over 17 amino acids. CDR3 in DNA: TGCGCCAGCAGCCATCTGCCGGGACAGGGGGCGCACACTGAAGCTTTCTTT. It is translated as CASSHLPGQGAHTEAFF.

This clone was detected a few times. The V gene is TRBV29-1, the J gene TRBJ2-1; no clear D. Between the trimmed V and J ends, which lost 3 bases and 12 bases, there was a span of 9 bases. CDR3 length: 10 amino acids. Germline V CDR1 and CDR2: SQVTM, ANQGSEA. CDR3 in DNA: TGCAGCGTTGACCCCGACTTGCAGTTCTTC. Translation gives CSVDPDLQFF.

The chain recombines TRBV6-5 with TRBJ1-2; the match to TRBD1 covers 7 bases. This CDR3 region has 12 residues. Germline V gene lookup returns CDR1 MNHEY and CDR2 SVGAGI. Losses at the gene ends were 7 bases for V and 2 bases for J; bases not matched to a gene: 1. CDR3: CASTQGNYGYTF. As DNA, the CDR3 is TGTGCCAGCACACAGGGGAACTATGGCTACACCTTC.

CDR3 DNA: TGTGCCAGCAGTTACCGTGCTGGGGGAGGCTACACCTTC. This codes for CASSYRAGGGYTF. V gene TRBV6-5 combines with J gene TRBJ1-2, with D perhaps matching TRBD1 (5 bases). With 2 bases removed from V and 8 bases from J, the gap between germline ends came to 12 bases. The germline V gene encodes CDR1 MNHEY and CDR2 SVGAGI. The CDR3 consists of 13 residues.